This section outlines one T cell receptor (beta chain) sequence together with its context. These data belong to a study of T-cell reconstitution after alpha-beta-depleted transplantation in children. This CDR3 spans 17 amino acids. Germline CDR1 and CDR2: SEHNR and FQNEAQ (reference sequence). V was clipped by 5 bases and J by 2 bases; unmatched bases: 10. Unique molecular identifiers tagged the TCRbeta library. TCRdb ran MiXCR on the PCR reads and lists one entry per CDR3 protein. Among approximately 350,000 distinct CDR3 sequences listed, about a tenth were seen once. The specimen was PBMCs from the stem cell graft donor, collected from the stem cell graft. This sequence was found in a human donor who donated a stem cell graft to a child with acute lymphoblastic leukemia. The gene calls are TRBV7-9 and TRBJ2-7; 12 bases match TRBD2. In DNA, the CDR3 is TGTGCCAGCAGCCCCACCGGGACTAGCGGGCACCCCTACGAGCAGTACTTC. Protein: CASSPTGTSGHPYEQYF.